The TCR beta chain under discussion was sequenced for a study of tumor-infiltrating lymphocytes in primary liver carcinoma. Study background: Male and female patients aged 30 to 69 years made up the cohort. The study obtained roughly 3.5 to 7.13 million productive TCRbeta reads per sample, similar across tissue types. Notes on the study in general: Merely some 8-24% of top clones spanned all five tumor regions.

Both RNA and DNA were isolated together from around 20-30 mg of bulk tissue that had not been sorted. Five separate regions per tumor were sampled. A constant-region primer primed TCR beta cDNA synthesis from 400 to 600 ng of total RNA. Three nested multiplex PCR rounds of slightly modified ARM-PCR generated TCR beta libraries. Researchers ran the first two PCR rounds for approximately 10 cycles each with TRBV1-TRBV30 forward primers and a C-beta reverse primer. A single record per CDR3 protein comes from TCRdb applying MiXCR to the multiplex PCR reads. Here the sample spans 95,000 to 150,000 distinct CDR3 sequences, around two thirds being singletons. This clonotype was counted many times. The antigen is undetermined. This CDR3 has 13 amino acids. Germline V gene sequence: CDR1 SQVTM, CDR2 ANQGSEA.

The sequenced sample was liver tumor tissue from sampling region 1. The subset here: tumor region T1, superior pole. The chain is built from TRBV29-1 and TRBJ2-4, with TRBD1 identical over 10 bases. The origin of this receptor is an older woman with primary liver carcinoma and hepatitis B virus infection. CDR3 coding DNA: TGCAGTTATGGGGACAGGGGCAAAAACATTCAGTACTTC. The encoded protein is CSYGDRGKNIQYF.